These T cell receptor beta chains were read from a single sample in a study of OX40 agonist ivuxolimab in advanced cancers. Sequenced by immunoSEQ multiplex PCR; TCRdb stores in-frame clones only, minus some. The sample has about 68,000 clones; approximately 86% are singletons. The sample in question was CD4+ or CD8+ T cells sorted from blood, obtained in a trial of the OX40 agonist ivuxolimab. These receptors all come from an adult with an advanced solid tumor such as melanoma, head and neck, liver or kidney cancer. The CDR3 runs from the conserved cysteine through the conserved F or W. D genes are given only for firm matches. Clone size is not always given. Where it is, it says once, few, many or a class for expanded clones.

v_call: TRBV6-5; j_call: TRBJ1-5; d_call: NA; clone_size: NA; cdr3_nt: TGTGCCAGCAGTGAGGCGGGCGGGGTACAGCCCCAGCATTTT; cdr3_aa: CASSEAGGVQPQHF
v_call: TRBV7-6; j_call: TRBJ2-5; d_call: TRBD2; clone_size: NA; cdr3_nt: TGTGCCAGCAGCGAAAGACTAGCGGGGGGGCCGGATAACCAGTACTTC; cdr3_aa: CASSERLAGGPDNQYF
v_call: TRBV4-2; j_call: TRBJ1-1; d_call: NA; clone_size: NA; cdr3_nt: TGTGCCGGCAGCCAAGCCCAGCGTTACACTGAAGCTTTCTTT; cdr3_aa: CAGSQAQRYTEAFF
v_call: TRBV5-1; j_call: TRBJ1-6; d_call: NA; clone_size: many; cdr3_nt: TGCGCCAGCAGCTCCACTGGTAGTAATAATTCACCCCTCCACTTT; cdr3_aa: CASSSTGSNNSPLHF
v_call: TRBV11-2; j_call: TRBJ2-7; d_call: NA; clone_size: NA; cdr3_nt: TGTGCCAGCAGCCGAGAGGGGCGCTGGGGCGAGCAGTACTTC; cdr3_aa: CASSREGRWGEQYF
v_call: TRBV9; j_call: TRBJ1-4; d_call: NA; clone_size: medium-sized; cdr3_nt: TGTGCCAGCAGCGTAGAAGGTAGGCCCGATGAAAAACTGTTTTTT; cdr3_aa: CASSVEGRPDEKLFF
v_call: TRBV29-1; j_call: TRBJ2-3; d_call: NA; clone_size: NA; cdr3_nt: TGCAGCGTCTCTGGGGGGAGACTTAGCACAGATACGCAGTATTTT; cdr3_aa: CSVSGGRLSTDTQYF
v_call: TRBV28; j_call: TRBJ2-7; d_call: TRBD1; clone_size: NA; cdr3_nt: TGTGCCAGCAGTCTCCCCGGGACAGGGGTCTACGAGCAGTACTTC; cdr3_aa: CASSLPGTGVYEQYF
v_call: TRBV7-2; j_call: TRBJ2-7; d_call: NA; clone_size: NA; cdr3_nt: TGTGCCAGCAGCACCGGGACTTTGACTTACGAGCAGTACTTC; cdr3_aa: CASSTGTLTYEQYF
v_call: TRBV4-3; j_call: TRBJ2-3; d_call: NA; clone_size: NA; cdr3_nt: TGCGCCAGCAGCCAAGATTTAAGAGGGGGTTACCCAGATACGCAGTATTTT; cdr3_aa: CASSQDLRGGYPDTQYF
v_call: TRBV7-9; j_call: TRBJ1-2; d_call: TRBD1; clone_size: NA; cdr3_nt: TGTGCCAGCAGCTCCCTCCCCGTCCGGGACAGGGGAAACTATGGCTACACCTTC; cdr3_aa: CASSSLPVRDRGNYGYTF
v_call: TRBV28; j_call: TRBJ1-4; d_call: TRBD1; clone_size: once; cdr3_nt: TGTGCCAGCAGTTTCGGGACAGGGAAGGGCAGTGAAAAACTGTTTTTT; cdr3_aa: CASSFGTGKGSEKLFF
v_call: TRBV5-1; j_call: TRBJ2-1; d_call: NA; clone_size: NA; cdr3_nt: TGCGCCAGCAGTAGGAAGGCACAGGTTCCCCTGGGTAGCTCCTACAATGAGCAGTTCTTC; cdr3_aa: CASSRKAQVPLGSSYNEQFF
v_call: TRBV28; j_call: TRBJ1-1; d_call: TRBD1; clone_size: once; cdr3_nt: TGTGCCAGCAGTCAACAGGGGATGAACACTGAAGCTTTCTTT; cdr3_aa: CASSQQGMNTEAFF
v_call: TRBV7-7; j_call: TRBJ2-2; d_call: NA; clone_size: once; cdr3_nt: TGTGCCAGCAGCGCCCAGGGACACCTTTCTGGGGAGCTGTTTTTT; cdr3_aa: CASSAQGHLSGELFF
v_call: TRBV6-5; j_call: TRBJ2-7; d_call: NA; clone_size: few; cdr3_nt: TGTGCCAGCAGGGGGGGGGCAAGCTCCTACGAGCAGTACTTC; cdr3_aa: CASRGGASSYEQYF